This T cell receptor beta chain is drawn from a study of T cell responses to AZD1222 COVID-19 vaccine. Study as a whole: Timing groups of about 4 and about 12 weeks for second doses were pooled.

Study-wide results and caveats: Females outnumbered males among donors, who were mostly white British; clonal diversity was possibly underestimated. A rise in Spike-specific TCR breadth and depth followed two AZD1222 doses. Of the AZD1222 recipients, only 5 or 6 were seropositive at baseline.

Assay used: immunoSEQ multiplex PCR; TCRdb lists only in-frame clones, some missing. The sample contains about 87,000 clones, 88% of which appear only once. This clone was found once. Its specificity is not known. The CDR3 runs to 12 residues. Germline CDR1 GTSNPN, CDR2 SVGIG (reference sequence). The ends were cut back, 5 bases at V and 4 bases at J, with 8 bases in the middle. This chain links TRBV30 with TRBJ2-2; no definite D call. The material sequenced was peripheral blood, taken on day 0 of AZD1222 vaccination. The sequence derives from an adult in good health. CDR3 sequence reads: CAWGVVTGELFF. The CDR3 coding sequence is TGTGCCTGGGGGGTGGTCACCGGGGAGCTGTTTTTT.